These 16 T cell receptor beta chains originate from one sample sequenced in a study of shared clonotypes between healthy human individuals. Some clones are missing from TCRdb's copy, which holds only in-frame ones; the method was immunoSEQ multiplex PCR. The sample lists about 680,000 clones; about three quarters were seen once. The sequencing input was memory CD4+ T cells sorted from blood. Noted subset: CD45RA-negative fraction. These receptors were collected from a young woman in good health.

This clone appeared once. This rearrangement joins TRBV5-1 to TRBJ2-3, with 7 bases identical to TRBD2. CDR3 length: 14 amino acids. CDR1 and CDR2 from the germline V gene are SGHRS and YFSETQ. V dropped 4 bases and J dropped 1; count of bases not matched to a gene: 3. This CDR3 is CASSHTSGTDTQYF. The CDR3 DNA is TGCGCCAGCAGCCATACTAGCGGCACAGATACGCAGTATTTT. The full variable domain, with the rest looked up from reference TRBV5-1 and TRBJ2-3, is KAGVTQTPRYLIKTRGQQVTLSCSPISGHRSVSWYQQTPGQGLQFLFEYFSETQRNKGNFPGRFSGRQFSNSRSEMNVSTLELGDSALYLCASSHTSGTDTQYFGPGTRLTVL.

This chain connects TRBV6-1 to TRBJ1-5, with D unclear. Between the trimmed V and J ends, which lost 3 bases and 9 bases, there was a span of 12 bases. From germline, CDR1 is MNHNS and CDR2 SASEGT. CDR3 length equals 13 residues. In DNA form, the CDR3 reads TGTGCCAGCAGTGAGTCGCATTTTGGGCCCCAGCATTTT. As protein: CASSESHFGPQHF.

The chain recombines TRBV25-1 with TRBJ2-1; 10 nucleotides line up with TRBD1. The CDR3 consists of 17 residues. Germline V gives CDR1 MGHDK, CDR2 SYGVNS. V shed 3 bases and J 8 bases; nucleotides not matched to a gene: 13. DNA for the CDR3: TGTGCCAGCAGTGATGGAAGTACCGGGACAGGGGAAGATGAGCAGTTCTTC. It is translated as CASSDGSTGTGEDEQFF.

The J gene is TRBJ1-1, the V gene TRBV6-1; a weak D match, TRBD1 (6 bases). The germline V and J ends were trimmed by 8 bases and 1 base, with 17 bases remaining between them. The CDR3 length is 15 residues. Per the germline V gene, CDR1 is MNHNS and CDR2 is SASEGT. The CDR3 DNA reads as TGTGCCAGCGGACCCGGGGGGCAGACGAACACTGAAGCTTTCTTT. It codes for CASGPGGQTNTEAFF.

This clone has more than one count but fewer than ten. V is TRBV6-6 and J is TRBJ2-7, with D perhaps matching TRBD1 (6 bases). V lost 6 bases, J lost 5 bases, and 20 bases lay in between. Germline CDR1 reads MNHNY; CDR2 reads SVGAGI (reference sequence). The CDR3 runs to 15 residues. For the CDR3, the DNA is TGTGCCAGCAGCCCCCCGGAGAGGGGGTTAAACGAGCAGTACTTC. It specifies CASSPPERGLNEQYF.

This clone was detected ten times or more. The J gene is TRBJ1-1, the V gene TRBV6-5, with D possibly TRBD1 on 5 matching bases. The CDR3 is 15 residues long. Trimming removed 6 bases at V and 6 bases at J, with 20 bases between. The germline V gene encodes CDR1 MNHEY and CDR2 SVGAGI. The chain's CDR3 is CASSPLVGGRAEAFF. CDR3 sequence (DNA): TGTGCCAGCAGCCCCCTCGTGGGGGGGAGGGCTGAAGCTTTCTTT.

The V gene is TRBV25-1, the J gene TRBJ1-3; D uncertain. This CDR3 has 14 amino acids. Germline V CDR1 and CDR2: MGHDK, SYGVNS. V was cut by 7 bases and J by 0 bases, with 10 bases left in between. CDR3 in amino acids: CASTFGSSGNTIYF. The DNA of the CDR3 is TGTGCCAGCACTTTCGGGAGCTCTGGAAACACCATATATTTT.

V and J are TRBV19 and TRBJ2-1, with 11 bases fitting TRBD2. CDR3 size: 16 residues. Per the germline V gene, CDR1 is LNHDA and CDR2 is SQIVND (reference sequence). Losses at the gene ends were 5 bases for V and 9 bases for J; bases not matched to a gene: 12. Here the CDR3 DNA reads TGTGCCAGTAGTCTTGAGACTAGCGGGAACGAGGGTGAGCAGTTCTTC. Its protein product is CASSLETSGNEGEQFF. Full variable domain (remainder filled in from reference TRBV19 and TRBJ2-1): DGGITQSPKYLFRKEGQNVTLSCEQNLNHDAMYWYRQDPGQGLRLIYYSQIVNDFQKGDIAEGYSVSREKKESFPLTVTSAQKNPTAFYLCASSLETSGNEGEQFFGPGTRLTVL.

This chain joins TRBV5-4 and TRBJ2-1, with 10 nucleotides matching TRBD2. The germline gives CDR1 SGHNT, CDR2 YYREEE (reference sequence). The CDR3 extends over 17 amino acids. V dropped 4 bases and J dropped 9; count of bases not matched to a gene: 16. The CDR3 sequence: CASSGGPAVAGGGEQFF. CDR3 nucleotides: TGTGCCAGCAGCGGGGGTCCGGCGGTAGCGGGAGGCGGTGAGCAGTTCTTC.

This chain links TRBV28 with TRBJ2-7, with D perhaps given as TRBD1 or TRBD2 (5 bases each). The CDR3 is 15 residues long. Per germline, CDR1 MDHEN and CDR2 SYDVKM. Between the trimmed V and J ends, which lost 5 bases and 0 bases, there was a span of 14 bases. The CDR3 nucleotides read TGTGCCAGCAGTCTCGGGACGGTTAGCTCCTACGAGCAGTACTTC. It specifies CASSLGTVSSYEQYF.

As regards this clone: This sample includes further DNA sequences coding for the same CDR3. The chain combines TRBV7-2 with TRBJ2-7; unclear D gene. Germline CDR1 and CDR2: SGHTA and FQGNSA. The V end was cut by 0 bases, the J end by 3 bases, with 6 bases between. The CDR3 loop spans 13 amino acids. Here the CDR3 reads CASSLAGNYEQYF. In nucleotides, the CDR3 is TGTGCCAGCAGCTTAGCAGGGAACTACGAGCAGTACTTC. Filled out from reference TRBV7-2 and TRBJ2-7, the complete variable domain reads GAGVSQSPSNKVTEKGKDVELRCDPISGHTALYWYRQSLGQGLEFLIYFQGNSAPDKSGLPSDRFSAERTGGSVSTLTIQRTQQEDSAVYLCASSLAGNYEQYFGPGTRLTVT.

This chain uses TRBV18 with TRBJ1-5, with unresolved D. The V gene's germline CDR1 is KGHSH and CDR2 LQKENI. The CDR3 is made up of 14 amino acids. The germline V and J ends were trimmed by 4 bases and 3 bases, with 10 bases remaining between them. The DNA for the CDR3 is TGTGCCAGCTCACGAGACTCCACCAATCAGCCCCAGCATTTT. Encoded protein: CASSRDSTNQPQHF.

Written as DNA, the CDR3 is TGTGCCAGCAGCCAAGGTAGGGACAGGGGACGTCAGCCCCAGCATTTT. Its protein product is CASSQGRDRGRQPQHF. The rearrangement joins TRBV4-2 to TRBJ1-5, with TRBD1 identical over 10 bases. CDR1 and CDR2 from the germline V gene are LGHNA and YNFKEQ. J lost 6 bases, V lost 1 base, and 6 bases had no gene match. The CDR3 spans 16 residues.

The CDR3 DNA reads as TGTGCCAGCAGCTTAGTTTTCACCTACGAGCAGTACTTC. Translating it yields CASSLVFTYEQYF. The genes are TRBV7-2 and TRBJ2-7; D is uncertain. This CDR3 is 13 amino acids long. The V end lost 1 base, the J end lost 2 bases, and 6 bases lay between the germline ends. CDR1 is SGHTA, CDR2 FQGNSA, per germline.

The chain links TRBV6-1 to TRBJ1-2, with D possibly matching TRBD1 (6 bases). This CDR3 region has 14 residues. The V gene lost 4 bases and the J gene lost 0 bases, with 9 bases spanning the gap. CDR1 and CDR2 from the germline V gene are MNHNS and SASEGT. CDR3 sequence reads: CASSATGPNYGYTF. In nucleotides, the CDR3 is TGTGCCAGCAGTGCAACAGGGCCTAACTATGGCTACACCTTC.

The chain joins TRBV10-3 to TRBJ1-5; 9 positions agree with TRBD1. The CDR3 runs 15 residues. Germline CDR1 ENHRY, CDR2 SYGVKD. V lost 6 bases and J lost 5; bases outside the gene matches: 8. The CDR3 DNA follows: TGTGCCATCAGCTCCGGGACAGGGACCTATCAGCCCCAGCATTTT. Its translation: CAISSGTGTYQPQHF.